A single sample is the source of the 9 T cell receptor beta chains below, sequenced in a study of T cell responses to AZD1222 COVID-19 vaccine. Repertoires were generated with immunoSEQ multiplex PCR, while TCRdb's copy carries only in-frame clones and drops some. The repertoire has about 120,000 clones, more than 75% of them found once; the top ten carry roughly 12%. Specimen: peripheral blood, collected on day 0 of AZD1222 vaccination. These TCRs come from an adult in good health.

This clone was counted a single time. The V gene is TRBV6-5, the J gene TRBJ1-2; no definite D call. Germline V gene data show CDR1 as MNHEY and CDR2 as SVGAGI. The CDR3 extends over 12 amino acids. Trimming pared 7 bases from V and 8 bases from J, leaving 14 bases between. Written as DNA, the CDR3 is TGTGCCAGCAACCGACTGATGGGGGGCTACACCTTC. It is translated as CASNRLMGGYTF.

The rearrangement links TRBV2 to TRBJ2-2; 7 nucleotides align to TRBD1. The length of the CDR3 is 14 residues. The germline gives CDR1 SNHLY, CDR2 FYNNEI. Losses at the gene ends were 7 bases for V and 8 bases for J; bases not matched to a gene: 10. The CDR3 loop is CASMHRGHAGELFF. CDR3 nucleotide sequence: TGTGCCAGCATGCACAGGGGACACGCAGGGGAGCTGTTTTTT.

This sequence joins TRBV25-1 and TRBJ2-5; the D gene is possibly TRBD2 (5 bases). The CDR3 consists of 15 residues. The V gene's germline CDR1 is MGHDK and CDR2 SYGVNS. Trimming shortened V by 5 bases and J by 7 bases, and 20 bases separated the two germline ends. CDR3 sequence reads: CASSLGVPEEGTQYF. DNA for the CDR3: TGTGCCAGCAGTCTCGGTGTTCCCGAAGAGGGGACCCAGTACTTC.

The CDR3 loop is CASSREGQGHYEQYF. CDR3 sequence (DNA): TGTGCCAGTAGCCGAGAGGGACAGGGACACTACGAGCAGTACTTC. This chain connects TRBV19 to TRBJ2-7, with 9 bases aligning to TRBD1. With 6 bases clipped from V and 3 bases from J, the junction kept 9 bases outside the gene matches. This CDR3 has 15 residues. Per germline, CDR1 LNHDA and CDR2 SQIVND (reference sequence).

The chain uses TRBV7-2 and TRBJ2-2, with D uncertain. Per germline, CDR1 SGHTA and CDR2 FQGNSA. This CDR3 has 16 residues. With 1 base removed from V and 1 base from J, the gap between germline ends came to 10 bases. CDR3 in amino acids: CASSLGSTGNTGELFF. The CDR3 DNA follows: TGTGCCAGCAGCTTAGGCTCGACGGGGAACACCGGGGAGCTGTTTTTT.

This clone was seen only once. CDR3 amino acids: CASSLGLTSGFANNSPLHF. For the CDR3, the DNA is TGTGCCAGCAGCTTGGGGCTTACTAGCGGTTTCGCTAATAATTCACCCCTCCACTTT. The chain employs TRBV5-5 and TRBJ1-6; no reliable D call. The CDR3 length is 19 residues. Germline V gives CDR1 SGHKS, CDR2 YYEKEE (reference sequence). Trimming took off 0 bases at V and 5 bases at J, with 21 bases between the two ends.

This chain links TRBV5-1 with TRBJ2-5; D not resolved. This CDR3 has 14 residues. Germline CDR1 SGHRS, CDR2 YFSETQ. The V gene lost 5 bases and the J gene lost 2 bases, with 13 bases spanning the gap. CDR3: CASRRTLVQETQYF. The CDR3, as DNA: TGCGCCAGCAGACGGACCTTGGTACAAGAGACCCAGTACTTC.

The CDR3 region is CASSYSGGGWGTEAFF. In DNA, the CDR3 is TGTGCCAGCAGTTACTCGGGCGGGGGCTGGGGTACTGAAGCTTTCTTT. The rearrangement joins TRBV6-6 to TRBJ1-1, with D perhaps TRBD1 (6 bases). The CDR3 spans 16 residues. CDR1 and CDR2 from the germline V gene are MNHNY and SVGAGI (reference sequence). Trimming removed 0 bases at V and 5 bases at J, with 16 bases between.

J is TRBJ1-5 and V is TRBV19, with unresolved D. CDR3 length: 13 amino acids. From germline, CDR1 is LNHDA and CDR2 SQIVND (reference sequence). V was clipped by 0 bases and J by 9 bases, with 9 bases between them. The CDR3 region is CASSIEWTSPQHF. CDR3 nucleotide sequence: TGTGCCAGTAGTATAGAATGGACTTCGCCCCAGCATTTT.